Reported below is one T cell receptor (beta chain). What it binds is not known. These data come from a study of T cells in tumors after PD-1 blockade. The overall study: Either cemiplimab 350 mg every 2 weeks or pembrolizumab 200 mg every 3 weeks was given.

The data were produced by immunoSEQ multiplex PCR, yet TCRdb's version contains in-frame clones alone and is incomplete. The repertoire includes about 20,000 clones, about 77% of them detected once, and roughly 27% sits in the top ten. Germline V gene lookup returns CDR1 SGHDT and CDR2 YYEEEE. The CDR3 extends over 12 amino acids. The germline V and J ends were trimmed by 4 bases and 1 base, with 5 bases remaining between them. Regarding the study as a whole: Peripheral recruitment is suggested, as some novel exhausted tumor clones were in pre-treatment blood.

The J gene is TRBJ1-2, the V gene TRBV5-6; unclear D gene. The clonotype comes from a human donor with basal cell carcinoma. The sequenced sample was PBMCs, obtained before anti-PD-1 treatment. CDR3 amino acids: CASSTYNYGYTF. DNA of the CDR3: TGTGCCAGCAGCACCTATAACTATGGCTACACCTTC.